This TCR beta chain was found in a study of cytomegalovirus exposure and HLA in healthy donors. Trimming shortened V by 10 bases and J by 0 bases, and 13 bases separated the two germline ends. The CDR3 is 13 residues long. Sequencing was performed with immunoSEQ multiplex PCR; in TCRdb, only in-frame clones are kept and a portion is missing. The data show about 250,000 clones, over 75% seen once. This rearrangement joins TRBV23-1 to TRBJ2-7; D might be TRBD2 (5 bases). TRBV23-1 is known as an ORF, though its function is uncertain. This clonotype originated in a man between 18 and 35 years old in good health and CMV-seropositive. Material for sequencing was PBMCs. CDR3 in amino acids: CATGVTTSYEQYF. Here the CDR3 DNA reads TGCGCCACCGGGGTCACTACCTCCTACGAGCAGTACTTC.